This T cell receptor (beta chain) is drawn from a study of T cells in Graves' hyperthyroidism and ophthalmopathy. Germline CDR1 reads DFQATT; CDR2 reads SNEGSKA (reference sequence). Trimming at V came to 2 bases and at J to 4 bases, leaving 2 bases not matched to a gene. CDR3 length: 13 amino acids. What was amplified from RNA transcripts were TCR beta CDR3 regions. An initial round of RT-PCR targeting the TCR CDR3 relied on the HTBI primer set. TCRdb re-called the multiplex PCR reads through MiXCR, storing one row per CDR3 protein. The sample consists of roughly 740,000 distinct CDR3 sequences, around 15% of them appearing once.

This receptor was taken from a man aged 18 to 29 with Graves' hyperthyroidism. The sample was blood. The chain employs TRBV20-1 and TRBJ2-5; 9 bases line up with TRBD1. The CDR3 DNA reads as TGCAGTGCTAGAAAGGACAGGGGAGAGACCCAGTACTTC. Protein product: CSARKDRGETQYF.